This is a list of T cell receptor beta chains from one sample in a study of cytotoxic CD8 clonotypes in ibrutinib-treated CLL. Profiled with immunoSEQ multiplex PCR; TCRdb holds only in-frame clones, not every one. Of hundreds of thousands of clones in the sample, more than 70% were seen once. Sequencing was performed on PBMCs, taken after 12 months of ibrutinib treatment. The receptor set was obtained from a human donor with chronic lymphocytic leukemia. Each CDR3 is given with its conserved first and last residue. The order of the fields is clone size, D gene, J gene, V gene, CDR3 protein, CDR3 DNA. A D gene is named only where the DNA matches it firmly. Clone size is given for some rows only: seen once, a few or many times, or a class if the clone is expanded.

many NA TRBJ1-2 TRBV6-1 CASTIEVSYGYTF TGTGCCAGCACCATCGAGGTGTCCTATGGCTACACCTTC
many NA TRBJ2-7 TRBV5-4 CASSPIQGFGYEQYF TGTGCCAGCAGCCCTATACAGGGTTTCGGCTACGAGCAGTACTTC
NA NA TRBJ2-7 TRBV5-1 CASSLGQATRPPYEQYF TGCGCCAGCAGCTTAGGTCAGGCCACCAGACCTCCCTACGAGCAGTACTTC
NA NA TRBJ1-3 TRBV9 CASSVAGGTVSGNTIYF TGTGCCAGCAGCGTTGCCGGGGGGACGGTCTCTGGAAACACCATATATTTT
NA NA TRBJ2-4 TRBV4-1 CASSQVSSDKNIQYF TGCGCCAGCAGCCAAGTTTCCAGCGATAAAAACATTCAGTACTTC
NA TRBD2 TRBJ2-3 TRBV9 CASVGGEGSIPGLAGGPDDTQYF TGTGCCAGCGTTGGGGGAGAAGGCAGTATTCCGGGACTAGCGGGAGGGCCTGATGATACGCAGTATTTT
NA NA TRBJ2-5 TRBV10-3 CAISEGRGTQYF TGTGCCATCAGTGAGGGCCGTGGGACCCAGTACTTC
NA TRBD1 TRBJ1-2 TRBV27 CASGTTGNYGYTF TGTGCCAGCGGTACGACAGGGAACTATGGCTACACCTTC
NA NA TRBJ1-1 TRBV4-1 CASSLADKVNTEAFF TGCGCCAGCAGCCTTGCAGATAAGGTGAACACTGAAGCTTTCTTT
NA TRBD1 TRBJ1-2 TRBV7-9 CASSRDRGANYGYTF TGTGCCAGCAGCCGTGACAGGGGAGCTAACTATGGCTACACCTTC
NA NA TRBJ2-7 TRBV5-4 CASSSSGTPSTPYEQYF TGTGCCAGCAGCTCCTCCGGGACTCCCTCCACCCCCTACGAGCAGTACTTC
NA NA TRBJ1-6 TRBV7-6 CASSPREGNSPLHF TGTGCCAGCAGCCCCCGGGAGGGAAATTCACCCCTCCACTTT
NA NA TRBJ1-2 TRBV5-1 CASSQGSGGYTF TGCGCCAGCAGCCAGGGATCGGGTGGCTACACCTTC
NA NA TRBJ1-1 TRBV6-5 CASSYAQGFRTEAFF TGTGCCAGCAGTTACGCCCAGGGGTTTCGGACTGAAGCTTTCTTT
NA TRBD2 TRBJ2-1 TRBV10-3 CAISGGSSYNEQFF TGTGCCATCAGCGGGGGGTCTTCCTACAATGAGCAGTTCTTC
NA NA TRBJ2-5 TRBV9 CASSSIGGGTQYF TGTGCCAGCAGCTCCATAGGGGGAGGGACCCAGTACTTC
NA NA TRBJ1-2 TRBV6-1 CASRLPGQYGYTF TGTGCCAGCAGGCTTCCGGGACAATATGGCTACACCTTC
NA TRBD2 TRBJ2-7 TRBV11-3 CASSPRGVHEQYF TGTGCCAGCAGCCCCCGGGGGGTACACGAGCAGTACTTC
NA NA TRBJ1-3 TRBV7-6 CASSRGDSGNTIYF TGTGCCAGCAGCCGCGGGGACTCTGGAAACACCATATATTTT
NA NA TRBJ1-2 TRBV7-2 CASSTGTNYGYTF TGTGCCAGCAGCACCGGGACTAACTATGGCTACACCTTC
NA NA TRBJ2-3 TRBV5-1 CASSPYLGGSADTQYF TGCGCCAGCAGCCCATACCTTGGGGGGAGCGCAGATACGCAGTATTTT
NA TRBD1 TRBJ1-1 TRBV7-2 CASSSGQATEAFF TGTGCCAGCAGCTCTGGACAGGCAACTGAAGCTTTCTTT
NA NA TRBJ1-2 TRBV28 CASSWENYGYTF TGTGCCAGCAGTTGGGAAAACTATGGCTACACCTTC
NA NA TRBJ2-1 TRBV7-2 CASSPTGTPYNEQFF TGTGCCAGCAGCCCCACAGGGACTCCATACAATGAGCAGTTCTTC
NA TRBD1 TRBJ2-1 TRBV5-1 CASSFGDRTYNEQFF TGCGCCAGCAGCTTCGGGGACAGAACCTACAATGAGCAGTTCTTC
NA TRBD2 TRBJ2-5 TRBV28 CASSTTSVQETQYF TGTGCCAGCAGTACTACTAGCGTCCAAGAGACCCAGTACTTC
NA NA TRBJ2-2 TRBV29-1 CSVVLVTAANTGELFF TGCAGCGTTGTACTGGTTACGGCCGCGAACACCGGGGAGCTGTTTTTT
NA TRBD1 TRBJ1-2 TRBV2 CASSLQGANYGYTF TGTGCCAGCAGTTTACAGGGGGCTAACTATGGCTACACCTTC
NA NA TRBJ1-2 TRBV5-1 CASSLGYNYGYTF TGCGCCAGCAGCTTGGGATACAACTATGGCTACACCTTC
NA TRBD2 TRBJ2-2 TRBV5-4 CASSWGLAGEGGGELFF TGTGCCAGCAGCTGGGGACTAGCGGGAGAGGGCGGCGGGGAGCTGTTTTTT
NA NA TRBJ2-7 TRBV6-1 CASSRTGTYEQYF TGTGCCAGCAGTCGCACAGGGACCTACGAGCAGTACTTC